A single sample is the source of the 4 T cell receptor beta chains below, sequenced in a study of OX40 agonist ivuxolimab in advanced cancers. TCRdb's copy holds only in-frame clones and misses some; the assay was immunoSEQ multiplex PCR. The sample has some 87,000 clones, around nine tenths seen once; the top ten hold around 0.44%. The sample in question was CD4+ or CD8+ T cells sorted from blood, obtained in a trial of the OX40 agonist ivuxolimab. The receptors stem from an adult with an advanced solid tumor such as melanoma, head and neck, liver or kidney cancer.

J is TRBJ2-7 and V is TRBV28; D unresolved. Per the germline V gene, CDR1 is MDHEN and CDR2 is SYDVKM. With 5 bases removed from V and 2 bases from J, the gap between germline ends came to 10 bases. The CDR3 is made up of 13 amino acids. In DNA form, the CDR3 reads TGTGCCAGCAGTCCTTCAACGCCCTACGAGCAGTACTTC. Protein sequence: CASSPSTPYEQYF.

This chain links TRBV7-6 with TRBJ2-1, with 12 nucleotides matching TRBD2. The germline gives CDR1 SGHVS, CDR2 FNYEAQ. V trimming: 0 bases; J trimming: 7 bases; junction bases outside the gene matches: 13. The CDR3 totals 19 residues. The CDR3 DNA sequence: TGTGCCAGCAGCTTAGCGGGGGGGCTAGCGGGAGGGCCTAGAAATGAGCAGTTCTTC. This sequence encodes CASSLAGGLAGGPRNEQFF.

The chain combines TRBV7-6 with TRBJ2-5; no reliable D call. The germline V gene has CDR1 SGHVS and CDR2 FNYEAQ. The V end lost 2 bases, the J end lost 1 base, and 5 bases lay between the germline ends. There are 13 residues in the CDR3. DNA for the CDR3: TGTGCCAGCAGCTTATCCGGCCAAGAGACCCAGTACTTC. Encoded protein: CASSLSGQETQYF.

This rearrangement joins TRBV28 to TRBJ2-5, with a possible D match to TRBD2 (5 bases). Germline V gene sequence: CDR1 MDHEN, CDR2 SYDVKM. The CDR3 length is 14 residues. The ends were cut back, 8 bases at V and 5 bases at J, with 18 bases in the middle. This CDR3 is CASRGQNLGETQYF. The CDR3 DNA follows: TGTGCCAGCCGAGGGCAAAACCTGGGGGAGACCCAGTACTTC.